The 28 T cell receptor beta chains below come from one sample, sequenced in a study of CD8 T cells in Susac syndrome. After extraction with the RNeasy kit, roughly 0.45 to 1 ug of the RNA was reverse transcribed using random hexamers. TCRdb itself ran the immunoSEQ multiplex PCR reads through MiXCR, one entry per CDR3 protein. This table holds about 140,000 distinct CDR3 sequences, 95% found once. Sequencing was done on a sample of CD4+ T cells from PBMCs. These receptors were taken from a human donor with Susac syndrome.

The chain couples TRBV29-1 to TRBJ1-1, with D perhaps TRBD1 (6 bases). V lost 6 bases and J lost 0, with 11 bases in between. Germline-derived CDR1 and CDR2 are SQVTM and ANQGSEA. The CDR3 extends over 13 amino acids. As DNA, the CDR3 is TGCAGCGTCCTACAGGGTATGAACACTGAAGCTTTCTTT. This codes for CSVLQGMNTEAFF.

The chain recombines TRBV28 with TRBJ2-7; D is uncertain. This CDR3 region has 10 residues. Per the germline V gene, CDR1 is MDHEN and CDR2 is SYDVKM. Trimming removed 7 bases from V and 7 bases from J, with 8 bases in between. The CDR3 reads CASKHREQYF. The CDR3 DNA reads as TGTGCCAGCAAACACCGGGAGCAGTACTTC.

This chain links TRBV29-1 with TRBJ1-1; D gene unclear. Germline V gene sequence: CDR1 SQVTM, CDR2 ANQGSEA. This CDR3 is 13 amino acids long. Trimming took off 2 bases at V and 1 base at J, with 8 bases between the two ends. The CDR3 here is CSVERSPNTEAFF. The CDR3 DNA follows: TGCAGCGTTGAACGTTCACCGAACACTGAAGCTTTCTTT.

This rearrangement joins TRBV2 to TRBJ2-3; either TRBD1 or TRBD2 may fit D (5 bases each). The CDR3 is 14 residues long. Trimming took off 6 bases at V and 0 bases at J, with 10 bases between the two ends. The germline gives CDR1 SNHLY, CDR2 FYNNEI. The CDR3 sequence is CASRKGPSTDTQYF. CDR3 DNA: TGTGCCAGCAGGAAGGGACCGAGCACAGATACGCAGTATTTT.

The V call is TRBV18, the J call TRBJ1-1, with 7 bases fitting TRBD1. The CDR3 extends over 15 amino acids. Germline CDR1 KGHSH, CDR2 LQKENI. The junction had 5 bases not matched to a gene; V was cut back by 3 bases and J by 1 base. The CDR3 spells CASSPNRGANTEAFF. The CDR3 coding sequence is TGTGCCAGCTCACCTAACAGGGGAGCGAACACTGAAGCTTTCTTT.

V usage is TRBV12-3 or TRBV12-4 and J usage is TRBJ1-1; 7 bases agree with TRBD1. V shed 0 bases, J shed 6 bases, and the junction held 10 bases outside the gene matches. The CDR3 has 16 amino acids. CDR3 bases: TGTGCCAGCAGTTTAGCGCAGCAGGGGGGGGCCGCTGAAGCTTTCTTT. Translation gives CASSLAQQGGAAEAFF.

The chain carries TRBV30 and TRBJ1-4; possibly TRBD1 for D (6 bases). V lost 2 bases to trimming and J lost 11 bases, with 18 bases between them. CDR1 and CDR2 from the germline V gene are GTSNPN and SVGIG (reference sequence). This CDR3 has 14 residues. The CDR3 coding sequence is TGTGCCTGGAGTCTAAGCGGGGGGCGCGGGAAACTGTTTTTT. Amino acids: CAWSLSGGRGKLFF.

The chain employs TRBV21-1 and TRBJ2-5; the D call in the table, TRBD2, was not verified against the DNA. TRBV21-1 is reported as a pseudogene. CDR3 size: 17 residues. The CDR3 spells CASSKVTGLAAQETQYF. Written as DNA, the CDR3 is TGTGCCAGCAGCAAAGTGACAGGACTAGCGGCCCAAGAGACCCAGTACTTC.

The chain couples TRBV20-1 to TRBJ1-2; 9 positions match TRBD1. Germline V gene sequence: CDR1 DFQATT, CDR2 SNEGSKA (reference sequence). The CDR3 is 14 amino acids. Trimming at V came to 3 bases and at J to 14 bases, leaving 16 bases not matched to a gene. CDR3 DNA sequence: TGCAGTGCTAGCATAAATCATCGCGGACAGGGGTTAACCTTC. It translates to CSASINHRGQGLTF.

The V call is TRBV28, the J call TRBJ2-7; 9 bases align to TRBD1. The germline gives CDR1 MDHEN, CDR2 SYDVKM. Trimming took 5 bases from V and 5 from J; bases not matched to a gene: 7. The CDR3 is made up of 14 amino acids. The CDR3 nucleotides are TGTGCCAGCAGTGTCTGGGACAGGGAGAACGAGCAGTACTTC. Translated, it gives CASSVWDRENEQYF.

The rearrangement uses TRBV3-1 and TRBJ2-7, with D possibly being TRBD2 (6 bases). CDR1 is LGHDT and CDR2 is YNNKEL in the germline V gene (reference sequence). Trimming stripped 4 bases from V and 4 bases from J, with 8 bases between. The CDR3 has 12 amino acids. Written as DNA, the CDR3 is TGTGCCAGCAGCCGTCGGGGGTACGAGCAGTACTTC. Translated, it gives CASSRRGYEQYF.

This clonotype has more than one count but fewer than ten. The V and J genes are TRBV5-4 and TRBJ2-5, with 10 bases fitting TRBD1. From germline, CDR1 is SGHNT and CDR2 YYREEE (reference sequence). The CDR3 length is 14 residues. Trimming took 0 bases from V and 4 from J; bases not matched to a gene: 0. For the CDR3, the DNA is TGTGCCAGCAGCTTGGGGACAGGGGGAGAGACCCAGTACTTC. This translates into CASSLGTGGETQYF. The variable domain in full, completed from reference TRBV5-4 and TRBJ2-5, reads ETGVTQSPTHLIKTRGQQVTLRCSSQSGHNTVSWYQQALGQGPQFIFQYYREEENGRGNFPPRFSGLQFPNYSSELNVNALELDDSALYLCASSLGTGGETQYFGPGTRLLVL.

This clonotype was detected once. Here the CDR3 reads CAWSPWDGGKSEKLFF. The CDR3 DNA follows: TGTGCCTGGAGTCCCTGGGATGGAGGGAAGAGTGAAAAACTGTTTTTT. V gene TRBV30 combines with J gene TRBJ1-4; D is uncertain. Germline CDR1 reads GTSNPN; CDR2 reads SVGIG (reference sequence). Trimming took 2 bases from V and 7 from J, leaving 20 bases between them. The CDR3 is 16 amino acids.

Here the CDR3 reads CASSLVTSGPPQTQYF. The CDR3 DNA is TGTGCCAGCAGCTTAGTCACTAGCGGGCCTCCTCAGACCCAGTACTTC. The chain uses TRBV7-6 and TRBJ2-5, with 9 nucleotides matching TRBD2. In germline, CDR1 is SGHVS, CDR2 FNYEAQ. The length of the CDR3 is 16 residues. The trim removed 1 base at V and 6 bases at J, leaving 9 bases unmatched.

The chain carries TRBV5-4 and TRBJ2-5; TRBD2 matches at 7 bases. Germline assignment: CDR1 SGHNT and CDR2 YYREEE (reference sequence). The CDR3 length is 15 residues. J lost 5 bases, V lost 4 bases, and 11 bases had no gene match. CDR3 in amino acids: CASSTGERGRETQYF. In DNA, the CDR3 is TGTGCCAGCAGCACGGGGGAGCGGGGAAGGGAGACCCAGTACTTC.

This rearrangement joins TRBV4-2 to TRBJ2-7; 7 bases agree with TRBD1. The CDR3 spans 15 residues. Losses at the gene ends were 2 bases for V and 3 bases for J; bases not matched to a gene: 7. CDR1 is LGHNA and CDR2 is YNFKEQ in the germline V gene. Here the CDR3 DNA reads TGTGCCAGCAGCCAACGGACAGGTTCAGGCTACGAGCAGTACTTC. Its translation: CASSQRTGSGYEQYF.

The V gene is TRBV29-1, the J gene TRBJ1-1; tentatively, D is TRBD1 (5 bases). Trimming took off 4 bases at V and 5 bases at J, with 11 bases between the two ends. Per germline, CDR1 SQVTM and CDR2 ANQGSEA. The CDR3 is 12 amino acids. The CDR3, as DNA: TGCAGCGTTGTAAGGGGCCTGACTGAAGCTTTCTTT. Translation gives CSVVRGLTEAFF.

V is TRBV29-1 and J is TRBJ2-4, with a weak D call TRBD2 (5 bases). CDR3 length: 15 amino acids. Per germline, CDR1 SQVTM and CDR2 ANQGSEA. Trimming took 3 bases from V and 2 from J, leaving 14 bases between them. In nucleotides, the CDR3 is TGCAGCGTTGAGACTACGCGGCCCCCCAAAAACATTCAGTACTTC. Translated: CSVETTRPPKNIQYF.

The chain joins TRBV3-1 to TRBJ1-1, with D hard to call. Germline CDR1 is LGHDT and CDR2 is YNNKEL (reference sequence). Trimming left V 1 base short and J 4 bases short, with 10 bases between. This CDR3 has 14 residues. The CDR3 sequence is CASSQVGVGTEAFF. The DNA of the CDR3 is TGTGCCAGCAGCCAAGTTGGGGTCGGCACTGAAGCTTTCTTT.

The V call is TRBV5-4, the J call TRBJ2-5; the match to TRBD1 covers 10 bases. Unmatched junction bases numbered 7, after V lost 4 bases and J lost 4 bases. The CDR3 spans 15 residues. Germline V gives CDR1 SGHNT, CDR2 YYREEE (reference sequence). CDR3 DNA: TGTGCCAGCAGCCGGACAGGGGGGTTTGGAGAGACCCAGTACTTC. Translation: CASSRTGGFGETQYF.

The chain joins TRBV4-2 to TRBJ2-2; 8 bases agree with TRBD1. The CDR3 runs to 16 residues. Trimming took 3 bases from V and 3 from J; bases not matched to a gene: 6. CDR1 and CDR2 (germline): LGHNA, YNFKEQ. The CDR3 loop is CASSQDGDRHTGELFF. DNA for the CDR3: TGTGCCAGCAGCCAGGACGGGGACAGGCACACCGGGGAGCTGTTTTTT.

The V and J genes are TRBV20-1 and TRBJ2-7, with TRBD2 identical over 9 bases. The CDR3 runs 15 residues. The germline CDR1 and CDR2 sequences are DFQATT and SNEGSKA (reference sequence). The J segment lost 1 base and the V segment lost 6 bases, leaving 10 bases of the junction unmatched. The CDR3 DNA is TGCAGTGCCCGGGACTCTAGCGGGATGTCCTACGAGCAGTACTTC. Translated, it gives CSARDSSGMSYEQYF.

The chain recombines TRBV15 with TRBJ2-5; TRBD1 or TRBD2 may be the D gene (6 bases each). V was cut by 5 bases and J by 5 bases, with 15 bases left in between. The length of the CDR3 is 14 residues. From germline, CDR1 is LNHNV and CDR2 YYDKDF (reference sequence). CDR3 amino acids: CATSGGGRPETQYF. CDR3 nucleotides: TGTGCCACCAGCGGAGGGGGACGGCCGGAGACCCAGTACTTC.

CDR3 sequence reads: CASSEALAEEQFF. The DNA of the CDR3 is TGTGCCAGCAGTGAAGCCCTTGCGGAAGAGCAGTTCTTC. This sequence joins TRBV2 and TRBJ2-1; D is undetermined. The CDR3 spans 13 residues. In germline, CDR1 is SNHLY, CDR2 FYNNEI. V lost 0 bases, J lost 10 bases, and 10 bases lay in between.

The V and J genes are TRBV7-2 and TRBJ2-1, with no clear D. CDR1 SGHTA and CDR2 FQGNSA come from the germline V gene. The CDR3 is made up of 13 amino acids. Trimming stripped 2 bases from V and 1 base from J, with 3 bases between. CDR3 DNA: TGTGCCAGCAGCTTAATGTCCTACAATGAGCAGTTCTTC. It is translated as CASSLMSYNEQFF.

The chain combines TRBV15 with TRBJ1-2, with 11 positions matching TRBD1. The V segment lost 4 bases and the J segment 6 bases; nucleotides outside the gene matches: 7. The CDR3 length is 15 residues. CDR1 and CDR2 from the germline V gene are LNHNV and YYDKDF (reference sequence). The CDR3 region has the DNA TGTGCCACCAGCATCGGACAGGGGGCACTCCATGGCTACACCTTC. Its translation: CATSIGQGALHGYTF. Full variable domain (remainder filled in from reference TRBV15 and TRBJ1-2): DAMVIQNPRYQVTQFGKPVTLSCSQTLNHNVMYWYQQKSSQAPKLLFHYYDKDFNNEADTPDNFQSRRPNTSFCFLDIRSPGLGDTAMYLCATSIGQGALHGYTFGSGTRLTVV.

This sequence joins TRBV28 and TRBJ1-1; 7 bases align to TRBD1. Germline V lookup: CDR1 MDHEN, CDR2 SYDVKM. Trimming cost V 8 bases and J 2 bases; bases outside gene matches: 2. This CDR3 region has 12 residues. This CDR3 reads CASRDSNTEAFF. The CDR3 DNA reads TGTGCCAGCCGGGACAGCAACACTGAAGCTTTCTTT.

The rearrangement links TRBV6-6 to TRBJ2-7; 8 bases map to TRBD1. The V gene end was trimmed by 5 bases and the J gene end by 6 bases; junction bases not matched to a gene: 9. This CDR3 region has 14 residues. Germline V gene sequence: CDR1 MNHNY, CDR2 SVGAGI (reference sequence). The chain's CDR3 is CASSQTDRAAEQYF. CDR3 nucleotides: TGTGCCAGCAGTCAAACGGACAGGGCCGCCGAGCAGTACTTC.